Following are 23 T cell receptor beta chains from one sample sequenced in a study of cytomegalovirus exposure and HLA in healthy donors. Clones were sequenced by immunoSEQ multiplex PCR, and TCRdb holds only the in-frame ones, with some missing. The sample records tens of thousands of clones, approximately 96% being singletons. Sequencing was done on a sample of PBMCs. The receptor set was obtained from a young woman in good health and CMV-seronegative.

A single count supports this clone. The chain combines TRBV21-1 with TRBJ2-5; whether TRBD2, the table's D call, matches the DNA was not checked. TRBV21-1 is a recognized pseudogene. This CDR3 is 16 amino acids long. The CDR3, as DNA: TGTGCCAGCAGCCTCCGGACTAGCCCCGCAAGAGAGACCCAGTACTTC. Amino acid sequence: CASSLRTSPARETQYF.

V is TRBV7-6 and J is TRBJ2-1, with 10 bases fitting TRBD2. This CDR3 region has 16 residues. The J segment lost 2 bases and the V segment lost 5 bases, leaving 6 bases of the junction unmatched. The V gene's germline CDR1 is SGHVS and CDR2 FNYEAQ. The CDR3 loop is CASSPLLAGTYNEQFF. CDR3 nucleotides: TGTGCCAGCAGCCCCCTACTAGCGGGAACCTACAATGAGCAGTTCTTC.

The V call is TRBV5-4, the J call TRBJ2-7, with TRBD2 matching 8 bases. Germline trimming cut 3 bases from V and 0 bases from J; bases unmatched to any gene: 2. Germline CDR1 is SGHNT and CDR2 is YYREEE (reference sequence). The CDR3 runs 14 residues. The CDR3 protein is CASSSRGASYEQYF. CDR3 DNA: TGTGCCAGCAGCTCGCGGGGGGCCTCCTACGAGCAGTACTTC.

This chain connects TRBV6-4 to TRBJ1-2, with 12 bases identical to TRBD1. Germline CDR1 and CDR2: MRHNA and SNTAGT. J gave up 1 base and V 6 bases, and 12 bases lay outside the gene matches. The CDR3 is 18 amino acids. The CDR3 is CASSRPGTGGAGNYGYTF. The CDR3 nucleotides are TGTGCCAGCAGCCGACCTGGGACAGGGGGCGCGGGTAACTATGGCTACACCTTC.

The chain joins TRBV5-1 to TRBJ1-1; a weak D match, TRBD1 (6 bases). Trimming stripped 0 bases from V and 1 base from J, with 10 bases between. Germline-derived CDR1 and CDR2 are SGHRS and YFSETQ. This CDR3 is built from 15 residues. CDR3 sequence: CASSLAKQGNTEAFF. The CDR3 DNA sequence: TGCGCCAGCAGCTTGGCCAAACAGGGGAACACTGAAGCTTTCTTT.

The V and J genes are TRBV27 and TRBJ2-4; 8 nucleotides line up with TRBD1. The CDR3 loop spans 15 amino acids. The germline gives CDR1 MNHEY, CDR2 SMNVEV (reference sequence). With V trimmed by 7 bases and J by 1 base, 6 bases remained unmatched. The CDR3 here is CASTQTGVAKNIQYF. CDR3 DNA: TGTGCCAGCACTCAGACAGGGGTGGCCAAAAACATTCAGTACTTC.

The chain combines TRBV27 with TRBJ2-7, with TRBD1 matching 9 bases. The germline V gene encodes CDR1 MNHEY and CDR2 SMNVEV (reference sequence). The trim removed 6 bases at V and 1 base at J, leaving 13 bases unmatched. The CDR3 has 17 amino acids. As DNA, the CDR3 is TGTGCCAGCAGCCCATTACCGGGACAGGGAAATTCCTACGAGCAGTACTTC. The encoded protein is CASSPLPGQGNSYEQYF.

V and J are TRBV6-6 and TRBJ2-1, with 8 bases fitting TRBD1. The length of the CDR3 is 15 residues. V lost 2 bases to trimming and J lost 7 bases; unmatched junction nucleotides: 7. From germline, CDR1 is MNHNY and CDR2 SVGAGI (reference sequence). CDR3 coding DNA: TGTGCCAGCAGTTACGGCCCAGGGGGCTGGAATGAGCAGTTCTTC. Translated: CASSYGPGGWNEQFF.

The rearrangement joins TRBV7-9 to TRBJ1-1, with TRBD1 as a possible D gene (5 bases). The CDR3 consists of 12 residues. CDR1 SEHNR and CDR2 FQNEAQ come from the germline V gene (reference sequence). V lost 4 bases, J lost 8 bases, and 11 bases lay in between. CDR3 loop: CASSWGRAEAFF. In DNA, the CDR3 is TGTGCCAGCAGCTGGGGCCGGGCCGAAGCTTTCTTT.

The chain combines TRBV5-1 with TRBJ1-2; D is possibly TRBD1 (6 bases). Germline CDR1 and CDR2: SGHRS and YFSETQ. Trimming pared 0 bases from V and 8 bases from J, leaving 14 bases between. This CDR3 is 14 amino acids long. The CDR3, as DNA: TGCGCCAGCAGCTTGGTGGTAGGGGGTGAAGGCTACACCTTC. Its protein product is CASSLVVGGEGYTF.

This sequence joins TRBV11-2 and TRBJ2-3; TRBD2 might be the D (5 bases). V dropped 5 bases and J dropped 4 bases, with 13 bases sitting between them. The CDR3 totals 14 residues. The germline CDR1 and CDR2 sequences are SGHAT and FQNNGV. DNA for the CDR3: TGTGCCAGCAGCCAGACGACTATCTCAGATACGCAGTATTTT. This translates into CASSQTTISDTQYF. The variable domain in full, with the rest retrieved from reference TRBV11-2 and TRBJ2-3, is EAGVAQSPRYKIIEKRQSVAFWCNPISGHATLYWYQQILGQGPKLLIQFQNNGVVDDSQLPKDRFSAERLKGVDSTLKIQPAKLEDSAVYLCASSQTTISDTQYFGPGTRLTVL.

This clone occurred once. The rearrangement joins TRBV7-8 to TRBJ1-5; no clear D. Germline V gene sequence: CDR1 SGHVS, CDR2 FQNEAQ. V gave up 5 bases and J gave up 4 bases, with 12 bases separating them. This CDR3 is built from 14 residues. The CDR3 DNA sequence: TGTGCCAGCAGCCAACCAGAGGAGAATCAGCCCCAGCATTTT. This codes for CASSQPEENQPQHF. The full variable domain, with the rest looked up from reference TRBV7-8 and TRBJ1-5, is GAGVSQSPRYKVAKRGQDVALRCDPISGHVSLFWYQQALGQGPEFLTYFQNEAQLDKSGLPSDRFFAERPEGSVSTLKIQRTQQEDSAVYLCASSQPEENQPQHFGDGTRLSIL.

The rearrangement uses TRBV5-6 and TRBJ2-1, with a possible D match to TRBD1 (5 bases). The CDR3 length is 12 residues. Per the germline V gene, CDR1 is SGHDT and CDR2 is YYEEEE. V shed 3 bases and J shed 10 bases, with 11 bases lying between them. The CDR3 DNA reads as TGTGCCAGCAGCTCCCCAGGGCGGGAGCAGTTCTTC. It yields the protein CASSSPGREQFF.

The gene calls are TRBV18 and TRBJ2-1, with 8 bases that match TRBD2. The CDR3 runs 17 residues. From germline, CDR1 is KGHSH and CDR2 LQKENI. The J segment lost 0 bases and the V segment lost 3 bases, leaving 7 bases of the junction unmatched. The CDR3 spells CASSPGSGDLSYNEQFF. The CDR3 nucleotides read TGTGCCAGCTCACCTGGTAGCGGGGACCTCTCCTACAATGAGCAGTTCTTC. The full variable domain, with the rest looked up from reference TRBV18 and TRBJ2-1, is NAGVMQNPRHLVRRRGQEARLRCSPMKGHSHVYWYRQLPEEGLKFMVYLQKENIIDESGMPKERFSAEFPKEGPSILRIQQVVRGDSAAYFCASSPGSGDLSYNEQFFGPGTRLTVL.

CDR3 nucleotide sequence: TGTGCCAGCAGCTTTGAGAGGGAGACCCAGTACTTC. It codes for CASSFERETQYF. J is TRBJ2-5 and V is TRBV7-9; D remains unclear. V lost 3 bases to trimming and J lost 5 bases, with 7 bases between them. The CDR3 is made up of 12 amino acids. The germline V gene encodes CDR1 SEHNR and CDR2 FQNEAQ (reference sequence). Combining the CDR3 with reference TRBV7-9 and TRBJ2-5 gives the whole variable domain DTGVSQNPRHKITKRGQNVTFRCDPISEHNRLYWYRQTLGQGPEFLTYFQNEAQLEKSRLLSDRFSAERPKGSFSTLEIQRTEQGDSAMYLCASSFERETQYFGPGTRLLVL.

This rearrangement joins TRBV9 to TRBJ1-5; TRBD1 matches at 9 bases. CDR3 size: 15 residues. V was pared by 0 bases and J by 4 bases, with 2 bases of the junction left unmatched. CDR1 and CDR2 (germline): SGDLS, YYNGEE. The CDR3 loop is CASSVEGQGNQPQHF. DNA for the CDR3: TGTGCCAGCAGCGTAGAGGGACAGGGAAATCAGCCCCAGCATTTT.

V usage is TRBV5-1 and J usage is TRBJ2-3; 9 bases align to TRBD2. The J segment lost 6 bases and the V segment lost 4 bases, leaving 9 bases of the junction unmatched. The CDR3 is 15 residues long. Germline CDR1 SGHRS, CDR2 YFSETQ. Here the CDR3 DNA reads TGCGCCAGCAGCCCCGGGGGTAGCGGGAGCGATACGCAGTATTTT. This sequence encodes CASSPGGSGSDTQYF.

The V call is TRBV5-1, the J call TRBJ1-2; the D gene is possibly TRBD1 (6 bases). V lost 2 bases to trimming and J lost 6 bases, with 14 bases between them. Germline CDR1 reads SGHRS; CDR2 reads YFSETQ. The CDR3 length is 14 residues. The CDR3 loop is CASSLTYNRDGYTF. The CDR3 coding sequence is TGCGCCAGCAGCTTAACCTACAACAGGGATGGCTACACCTTC.

CDR3 sequence: CASREASGPYNEQFF. The CDR3 coding sequence is TGCGCCAGCAGAGAGGCTAGCGGGCCATACAATGAGCAGTTCTTC. J is TRBJ2-1 and V is TRBV5-1; TRBD2 matches at 8 bases. Germline V CDR1 and CDR2: SGHRS, YFSETQ. With V trimmed by 5 bases and J by 4 bases, 8 bases remained unmatched. This CDR3 contains 15 residues. Using reference TRBV5-1 and TRBJ2-1 for the parts outside the CDR3, the full variable domain is KAGVTQTPRYLIKTRGQQVTLSCSPISGHRSVSWYQQTPGQGLQFLFEYFSETQRNKGNFPGRFSGRQFSNSRSEMNVSTLELGDSALYLCASREASGPYNEQFFGPGTRLTVL.

This chain uses TRBV7-2 with TRBJ2-7, with 7 bases that match TRBD1. In germline, CDR1 is SGHTA, CDR2 FQGNSA. Trimming took 1 base from V and 2 from J; bases not matched to a gene: 2. CDR3 length: 14 residues. CDR3: CASSLVTGAYEQYF. CDR3 DNA: TGTGCCAGCAGCTTAGTTACAGGGGCCTACGAGCAGTACTTC.

The V gene is TRBV15, the J gene TRBJ2-1, with 13 positions matching TRBD2. Germline CDR1 reads LNHNV; CDR2 reads YYDKDF (reference sequence). The V and J ends lost 5 bases and 2 bases, in that order; junction bases with no gene match: 0. The CDR3 spans 15 residues. As DNA, the CDR3 is TGTGCCACCAGCGGACTAGCGGGAGCCTACAATGAGCAGTTCTTC. It is translated as CATSGLAGAYNEQFF.

V usage is TRBV13 and J usage is TRBJ2-7; 14 nucleotides match TRBD2. Germline CDR1 PRHDT, CDR2 FYEKMQ (reference sequence). The CDR3 loop spans 19 amino acids. The V and J ends lost 6 bases and 3 bases, in that order; junction bases with no gene match: 16. CDR3 loop: CASSGGGTSGSLAHYEQYF. The CDR3 DNA reads as TGTGCCAGCAGTGGGGGGGGGACTAGCGGGAGCTTAGCCCACTACGAGCAGTACTTC.

The chain links TRBV5-1 to TRBJ2-5; 7 nucleotides align to TRBD2. Trimming removed 6 bases from V and 5 bases from J; junction bases left unmatched: 13. This CDR3 has 15 amino acids. Germline lookup yields CDR1 SGHRS and CDR2 YFSETQ. The CDR3 here is CASTGNIVGGETQYF. The CDR3 DNA is TGCGCCAGCACCGGGAATATAGTGGGGGGGGAGACCCAGTACTTC.